The sample holds a few counts of the clone carrying this T cell receptor (beta chain). Antigen: not known. Trimming cost V 7 bases and J 4 bases; bases outside gene matches: 11. This CDR3 has 17 residues. The V gene's germline CDR1 is MDHEN and CDR2 SYDVKM. This record comes from a study of response to subunit inactivated influenza vaccine. Broader study findings: Each seasonal influenza vaccination recruits few new T cells, the authors suggested.

Each CDR3 protein is one row after TCRdb ran MiXCR on the RT-PCR reads. The sample lists about 650,000 distinct CDR3 sequences, approximately 14% occurring once. The sequence was collected from a man aged 50-60 years who received an inactivated influenza vaccine. The rearrangement joins TRBV28 to TRBJ2-3; 13 bases agree with TRBD2. Here the sequenced sample was PBMCs from blood, taken about 13 days after vaccination. This CDR3 reads CASNWGLAGSGPDTQYF. The CDR3 DNA reads as TGTGCCAGCAATTGGGGACTAGCGGGATCGGGACCAGATACGCAGTATTTT.